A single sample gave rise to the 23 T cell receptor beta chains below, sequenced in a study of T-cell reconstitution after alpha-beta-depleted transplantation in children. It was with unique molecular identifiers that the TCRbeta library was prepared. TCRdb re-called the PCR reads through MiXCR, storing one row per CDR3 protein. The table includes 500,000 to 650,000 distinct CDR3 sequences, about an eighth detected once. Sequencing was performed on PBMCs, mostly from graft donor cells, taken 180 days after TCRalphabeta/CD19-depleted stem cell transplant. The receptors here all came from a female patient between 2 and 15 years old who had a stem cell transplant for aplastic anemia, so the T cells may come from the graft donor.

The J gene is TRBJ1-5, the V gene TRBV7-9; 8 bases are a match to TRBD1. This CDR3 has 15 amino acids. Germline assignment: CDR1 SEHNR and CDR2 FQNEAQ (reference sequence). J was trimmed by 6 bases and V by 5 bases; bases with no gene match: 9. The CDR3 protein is CASSPGQGATQPQHF. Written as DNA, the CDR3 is TGTGCCAGCAGCCCCGGACAGGGTGCTACTCAGCCCCAGCATTTT.

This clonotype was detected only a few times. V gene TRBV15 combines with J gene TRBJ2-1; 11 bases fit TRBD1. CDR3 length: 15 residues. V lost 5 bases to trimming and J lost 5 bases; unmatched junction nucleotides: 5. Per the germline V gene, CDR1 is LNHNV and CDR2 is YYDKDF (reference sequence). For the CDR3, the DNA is TGTGCCACCAGCGCCCCGGGACAGGGGGACAATGAGCAGTTCTTC. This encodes CATSAPGQGDNEQFF.

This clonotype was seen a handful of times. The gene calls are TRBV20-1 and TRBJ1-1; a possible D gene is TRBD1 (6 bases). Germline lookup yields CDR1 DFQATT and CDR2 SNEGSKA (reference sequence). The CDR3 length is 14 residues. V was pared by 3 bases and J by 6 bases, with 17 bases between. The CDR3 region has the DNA TGCAGTGCTAGTGCAGGGGCGCGCTGCGCTGAAGCTTTCTTT. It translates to CSASAGARCAEAFF.

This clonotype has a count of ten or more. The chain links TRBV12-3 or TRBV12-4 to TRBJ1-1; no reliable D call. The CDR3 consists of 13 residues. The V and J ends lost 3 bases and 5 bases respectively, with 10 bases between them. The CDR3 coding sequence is TGTGCCAGCAGTTTTTCAGGTAGGACTGAAGCTTTCTTT. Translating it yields CASSFSGRTEAFF.

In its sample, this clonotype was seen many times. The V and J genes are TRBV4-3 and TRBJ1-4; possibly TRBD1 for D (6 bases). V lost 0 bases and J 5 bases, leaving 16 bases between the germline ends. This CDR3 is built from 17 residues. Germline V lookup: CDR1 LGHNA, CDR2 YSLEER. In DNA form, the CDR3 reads TGCGCCAGCAGCCAAGATCCCCTGGACAGCTACAATGAAAAACTGTTTTTT. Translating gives CASSQDPLDSYNEKLFF.

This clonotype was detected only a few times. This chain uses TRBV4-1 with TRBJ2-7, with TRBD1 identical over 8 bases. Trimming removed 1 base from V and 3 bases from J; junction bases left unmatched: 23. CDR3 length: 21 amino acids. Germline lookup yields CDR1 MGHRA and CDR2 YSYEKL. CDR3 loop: CASSQVLDRGPIETHHYEQYV. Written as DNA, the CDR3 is TGCGCCAGCAGCCAAGTTCTAGACAGGGGCCCAATTGAGACCCACCACTACGAGCAGTACGTC.

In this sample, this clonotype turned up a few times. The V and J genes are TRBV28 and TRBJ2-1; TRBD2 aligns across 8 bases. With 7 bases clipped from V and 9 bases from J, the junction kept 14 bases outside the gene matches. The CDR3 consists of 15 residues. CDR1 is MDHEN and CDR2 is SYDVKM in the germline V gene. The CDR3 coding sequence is TGTGCCAGCACCCTGGGACTAGTCAGCCGCGGTGAGCAGTTCTTC. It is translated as CASTLGLVSRGEQFF. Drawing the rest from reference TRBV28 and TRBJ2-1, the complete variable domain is DVKVTQSSRYLVKRTGEKVFLECVQDMDHENMFWYRQDPGLGLRLIYFSYDVKMKEKGDIPEGYSVSREKKERFSLILESASTNQTSMYLCASTLGLVSRGEQFFGPGTRLTVL.

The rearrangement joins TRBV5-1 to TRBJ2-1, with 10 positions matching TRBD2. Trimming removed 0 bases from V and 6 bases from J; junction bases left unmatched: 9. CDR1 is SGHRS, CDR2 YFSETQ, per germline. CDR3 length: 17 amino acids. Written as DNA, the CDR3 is TGCGCCAGCAGCTTGGGGACTAGCGGACCTCTCGGCAATGAGCAGTTCTTC. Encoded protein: CASSLGTSGPLGNEQFF. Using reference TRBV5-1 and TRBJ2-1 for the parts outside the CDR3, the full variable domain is KAGVTQTPRYLIKTRGQQVTLSCSPISGHRSVSWYQQTPGQGLQFLFEYFSETQRNKGNFPGRFSGRQFSNSRSEMNVSTLELGDSALYLCASSLGTSGPLGNEQFFGPGTRLTVL.

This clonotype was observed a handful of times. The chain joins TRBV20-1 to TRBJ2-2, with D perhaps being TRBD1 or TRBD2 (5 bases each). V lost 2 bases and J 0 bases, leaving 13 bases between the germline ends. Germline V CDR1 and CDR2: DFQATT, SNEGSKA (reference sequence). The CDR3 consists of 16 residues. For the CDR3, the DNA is TGCAGTGCTAGACAGTCGGGACGTCCGAACACCGGGGAGCTGTTTTTT. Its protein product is CSARQSGRPNTGELFF.

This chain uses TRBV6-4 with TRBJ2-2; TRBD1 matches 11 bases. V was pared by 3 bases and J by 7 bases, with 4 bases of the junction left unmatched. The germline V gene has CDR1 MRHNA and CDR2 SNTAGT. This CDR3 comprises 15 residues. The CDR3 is CASSERTGGFGELFF. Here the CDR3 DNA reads TGTGCCAGCAGTGAACGGACAGGGGGCTTCGGGGAGCTGTTTTTT.

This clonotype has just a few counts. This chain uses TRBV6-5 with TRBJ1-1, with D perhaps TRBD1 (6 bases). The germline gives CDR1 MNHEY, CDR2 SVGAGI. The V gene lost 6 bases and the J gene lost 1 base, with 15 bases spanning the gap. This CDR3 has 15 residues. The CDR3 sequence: CASRYRAAQNTEAFF. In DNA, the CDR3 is TGTGCCAGCAGGTACAGGGCCGCTCAGAACACTGAAGCTTTCTTT.

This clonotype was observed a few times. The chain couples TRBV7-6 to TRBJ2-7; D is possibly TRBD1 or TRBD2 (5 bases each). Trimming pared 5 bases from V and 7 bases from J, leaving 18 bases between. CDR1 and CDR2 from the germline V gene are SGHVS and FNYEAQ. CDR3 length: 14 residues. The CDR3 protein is CASSVRDPRWEQYV. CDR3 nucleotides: TGTGCCAGCAGCGTTCGGGACCCGCGGTGGGAGCAGTACGTC.

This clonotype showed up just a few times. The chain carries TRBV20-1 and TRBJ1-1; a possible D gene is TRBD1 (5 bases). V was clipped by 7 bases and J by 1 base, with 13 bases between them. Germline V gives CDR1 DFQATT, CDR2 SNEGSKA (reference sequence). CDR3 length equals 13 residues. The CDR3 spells CSGRGEWNTEAFF. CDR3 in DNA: TGCAGTGGAAGGGGTGAGTGGAACACTGAAGCTTTCTTT.

CDR3 in DNA: TGCAGCGTTGCAGGGACTAGCTCCGGGGAGCTGTTTTTT. Protein: CSVAGTSSGELFF. J is TRBJ2-2 and V is TRBV29-1, with 9 bases identical to TRBD2. This CDR3 comprises 13 residues. V dropped 4 bases and J dropped 6; count of bases not matched to a gene: 3. Germline-derived CDR1 and CDR2 are SQVTM and ANQGSEA.

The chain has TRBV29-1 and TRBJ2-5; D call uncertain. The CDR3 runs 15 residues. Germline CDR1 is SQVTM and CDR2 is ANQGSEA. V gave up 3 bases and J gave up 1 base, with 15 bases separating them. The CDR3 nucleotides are TGCAGCGTTGATAGGTGGAGTCACGCCCAAGAGACCCAGTACTTC. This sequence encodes CSVDRWSHAQETQYF.

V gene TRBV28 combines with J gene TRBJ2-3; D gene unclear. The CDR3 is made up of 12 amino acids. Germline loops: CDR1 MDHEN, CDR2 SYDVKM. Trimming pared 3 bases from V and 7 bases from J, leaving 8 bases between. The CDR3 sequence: CASSFFRNTQYF. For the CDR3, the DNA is TGTGCCAGCAGTTTCTTCAGGAATACGCAGTATTTT. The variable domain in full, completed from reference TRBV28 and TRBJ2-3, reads DVKVTQSSRYLVKRTGEKVFLECVQDMDHENMFWYRQDPGLGLRLIYFSYDVKMKEKGDIPEGYSVSREKKERFSLILESASTNQTSMYLCASSFFRNTQYFGPGTRLTVL.

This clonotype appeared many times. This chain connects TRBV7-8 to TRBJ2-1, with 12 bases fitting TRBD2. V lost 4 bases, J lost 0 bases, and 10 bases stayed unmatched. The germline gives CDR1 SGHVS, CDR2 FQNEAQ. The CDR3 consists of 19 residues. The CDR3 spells CASSSPGTSGLSSYNEQFF. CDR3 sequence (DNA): TGTGCCAGCAGCTCCCCCGGGACTAGCGGGTTGAGCTCCTACAATGAGCAGTTCTTC. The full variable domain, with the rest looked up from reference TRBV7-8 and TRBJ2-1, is GAGVSQSPRYKVAKRGQDVALRCDPISGHVSLFWYQQALGQGPEFLTYFQNEAQLDKSGLPSDRFFAERPEGSVSTLKIQRTQQEDSAVYLCASSSPGTSGLSSYNEQFFGPGTRLTVL.

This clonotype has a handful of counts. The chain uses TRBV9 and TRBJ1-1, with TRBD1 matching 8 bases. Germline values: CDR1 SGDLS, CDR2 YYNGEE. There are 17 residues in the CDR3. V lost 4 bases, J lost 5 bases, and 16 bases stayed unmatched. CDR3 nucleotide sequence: TGTGCCAGCAGCCACAGATTTGAGACAGGGGCATGGACTGAAGCTTTCTTT. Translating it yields CASSHRFETGAWTEAFF. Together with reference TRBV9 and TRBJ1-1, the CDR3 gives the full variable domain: DSGVTQTPKHLITATGQRVTLRCSPRSGDLSVYWYQQSLDQGLQFLIQYYNGEERAKGNILERFSAQQFPDLHSELNLSSLELGDSALYFCASSHRFETGAWTEAFFGQGTRLTVV.

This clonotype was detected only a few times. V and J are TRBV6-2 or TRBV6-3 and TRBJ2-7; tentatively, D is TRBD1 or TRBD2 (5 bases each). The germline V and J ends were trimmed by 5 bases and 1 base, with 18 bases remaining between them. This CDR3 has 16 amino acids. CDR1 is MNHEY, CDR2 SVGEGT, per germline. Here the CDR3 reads CASSRDQIPGSYEQYV. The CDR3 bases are TGTGCCAGCAGTCGGGACCAAATCCCAGGATCCTACGAGCAGTACGTC.

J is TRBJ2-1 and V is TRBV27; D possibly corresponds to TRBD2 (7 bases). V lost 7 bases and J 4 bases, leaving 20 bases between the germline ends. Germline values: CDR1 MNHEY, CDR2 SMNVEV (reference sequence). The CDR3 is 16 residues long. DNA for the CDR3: TGTGCCAGCACGGTAGAAGCTGGGAGGGGGTACAATGAGCAGTTCTTC. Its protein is CASTVEAGRGYNEQFF.

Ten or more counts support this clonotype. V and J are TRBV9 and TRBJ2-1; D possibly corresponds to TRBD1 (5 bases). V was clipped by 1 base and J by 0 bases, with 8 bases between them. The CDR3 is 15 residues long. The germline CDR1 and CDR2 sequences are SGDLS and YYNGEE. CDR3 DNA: TGTGCCAGCAGCGTAACAGGTTCCTCCTACAATGAGCAGTTCTTC. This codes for CASSVTGSSYNEQFF.

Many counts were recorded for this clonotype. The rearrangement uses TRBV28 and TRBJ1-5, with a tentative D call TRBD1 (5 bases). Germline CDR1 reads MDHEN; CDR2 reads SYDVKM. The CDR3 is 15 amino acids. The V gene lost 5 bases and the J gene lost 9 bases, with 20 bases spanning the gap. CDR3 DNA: TGTGCCAGCAGTGACCCCGGGACGGCTTCCTGGCCCCAGCATTTT. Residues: CASSDPGTASWPQHF.

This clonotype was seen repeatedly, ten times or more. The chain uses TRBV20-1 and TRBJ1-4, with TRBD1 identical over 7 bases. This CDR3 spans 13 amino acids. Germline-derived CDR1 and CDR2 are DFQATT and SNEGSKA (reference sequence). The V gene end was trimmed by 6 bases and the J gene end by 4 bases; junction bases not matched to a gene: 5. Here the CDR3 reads CSAQGGFNEKLFF. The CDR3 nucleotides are TGCAGTGCCCAGGGGGGATTTAATGAAAAACTGTTTTTT.